This T cell receptor (beta chain) was captured by sequencing in a study of cytomegalovirus exposure and HLA in healthy donors (dated 2017 in TCRdb). Looking at the study overall: An earlier analysis of approximately 550 of the donors reported more than 250 Gb of sequence data and 100 million to 130 million unique TCR beta sequences from 150 million to 200 million T cells. In the later analysis, no new phenotypic data were used to find candidate immune exposures; instead, reliance was placed on TCR beta sequences and their occurrence across donors. Every repertoire in the discovery cohort had been generated on one and the same sequencing platform. Donor age, sex, ethnicity and CMV serostatus were compiled alongside the repertoire data. High-throughput TCR immunosequencing, statistical association of individual TCRs with disease status, and machine learning were combined to predict cytomegalovirus infection status. A separate validation cohort of roughly 130 different subjects was used in addition to the approximately 610-subject first cohort. A later genetic analysis used genome-wide SNP genotypes for about three fifths of the 666 donors, treating that subset as a discovery cohort. In an earlier analysis of 500 to 650 of the donors, high-throughput TCR beta sequencing was used to judge whether each TCR beta V gene segment behaved as functional or pseudogenic. Of the roughly 400 genotyped donors, over 70% fell in the genetic ancestry cluster associated with self-reported Caucasian donors. The study aimed to test whether cataloging public T cell receptors could reveal signatures of past pathogen exposure. HLA typing covered class I and class II loci at four-digit resolution. On average, 235,054 unique TCR beta nucleotide sequences were sequenced per donor among some 420 genotyped donors of the cohort, with 15% to 20% of those sequences being non-productive. The study used immunosequencing to profile the T cell repertoires of several hundred subjects and linked those repertoires to cytomegalovirus serostatus. About 5 DR-DQ haplotypes were handled as single units for association and clustering, since linkage in the cohort was strong. Approximately 310 gigabases of sequencing data and 70 million to 95 million unique TCR sequences made up an early release that covered around 640 HLA-typed donors. The number of donors typed differed by locus, with 629-630 for A, B, C, DRB1 and DQB1, around 500 for DQA1, 600 to 610 for DPA1, and approximately 470 for DPB1. To study patterns of TCR occurrence, a later analysis re-analyzed previously published TCR beta repertoires from 550 to 800 donors and added high-resolution HLA genotyping. The investigation overall reported the following: Several of the top co-occurrence clusters appeared to be linked to parvovirus B19, influenza, CMV and Epstein-Barr virus, according to a later analysis. The classifier was reported to diagnose cytomegalovirus status with high specificity and sensitivity in both the original cohort and the validation cohort. Broadly in line with IMGT annotations, most TCR beta V segments showed up in productive rearrangements about 87% or about 30% of the time in an earlier analysis of some 590 of the donors. In a later analysis, TCR association rates were found to vary across HLA loci, with the most associated TCRs seen for DRB1 alleles and the fewest for HLA-C alleles. Presence/absence analyses assumed roughly uniform sequencing depth across donors, an assumption that may not hold. A further reported finding was that TCR beta sequences accurately predicted the HLA-A and HLA-B alleles for most subjects in the first cohort. For the cohort, immune exposure information was limited to CMV serostatus. Because the 87-base-pair reads could not distinguish some IMGT-functional V segments, including TRBV6-2 and TRBV6-3, those segments were excluded. Specific HLA alleles were associated with 15,000 to 20,000 TCR beta sequences at a false discovery rate of 0.05 in a later analysis. In a later analysis, HLA-associated TCR beta chains showed more clonal expansion and lower generation probabilities than non-associated chains that were equally common. A later genetic analysis reported fewer N-insertions in productive TCRs among donors in an Asian-associated ancestry cluster than the roughly 620-donor mean. While some public TCRs were present in many individuals, most TCR sequences turned up only very rarely across donors. A few of the identified cytomegalovirus-associated TCR beta chains were confirmed in vitro to be specific for cytomegalovirus antigens. According to a later analysis, most CMV-associated TCR beta chains appeared to be HLA-restricted, and the HLA associations seemed to be driven largely by CMV exposure. In this cohort, only TCR beta chains were sequenced, and detectable features were limited by the absence of alpha or paired-chain data. Correlated functional status among segregating V segments might be attributable to linkage disequilibrium, but an unknown experimental factor could not be ruled out. Assigning TCR associations to individual alleles was difficult when HLA alleles, especially DR and DQ, strongly co-occurred. The study listed 150 to 200 TCR beta chains as associated with cytomegalovirus. It was suggested by the authors that the approach could potentially be generalized to other disease states and immunological phenotypes. In a later genetic analysis, a missense DCLRE1C variant was associated with V-gene and J-gene trimming of TCR beta chains, and the association was replicated in an independent cohort. Because HLA typing was missing for some donors at each locus, association tests included only the typed subset. Because counts were too low, about 18 rarely observed V segments, including chromosome 9 orphons, were left out of the earlier analysis of about 620 of the donors. A group of highly shared sequence variants was considered likely to be a technical artifact of the sequencing pipeline.

Of note for this clone: The clone's antigen remains unknown. No qualities accompany the bases; no much larger clone lies one base away.

The CDR3, cysteine through phenylalanine, is 14 amino acids long. Only CDR3 DNA is held: 42 bases, read in frame from base 1. The germline V gene (reference sequence) specifies LNHNV as CDR1 and YYDKDF as CDR2. At the junction V is shortened by 2 bases and J by 5 bases, with 13 bases in between. The cohort consisted of approximately 670 healthy bone marrow donors. All cohort members were sampled while nominally healthy, although unrecorded immune exposures were likely present. The donor was CMV seronegative and belonged to the group of around 350 seronegative cohort members. Every donor gave a peripheral blood sample, and the peripheral blood mononuclear cells from that sample were used for TCR beta sequencing. Genomic DNA was extracted from the blood cell samples with the Qiagen DNeasy Blood Extraction Kit. Library construction relied on the immunoSEQ multiplex PCR assay. For the multiplex PCR, a mixture combining 60 forward primers for TCR Vbeta segments and 13 reverse primers for TCR Jbeta segments was used. The CDR3 region of rearranged TCR beta genes was amplified from genomic DNA with a multiplex PCR assay. On the Illumina HiSeq System, the amplified TCR beta libraries were sequenced as 87-base-pair reads. In the source study's methods: A later analysis counted approximately 84 million unique TCR beta chains across the 650 to 800 repertoires, and roughly 11 million of these chains were shared by at least two donors. Raw reads were error-corrected and collapsed into unique sequences with a nearest-neighbor algorithm that merged closely related sequences to remove PCR and sequencing errors. V, D and J gene segments were assigned by aligning CDR3 sequences to IMGT reference sequences. For a sequence to be retained, a match of at least six nucleotides to both a V gene segment and a J gene segment was required. Rearrangements were called productive when the CDR3 lacked stop codons and stayed in frame with V and J; all others were non-productive. Following IMGT convention, CDR3 was defined as the stretch from the second conserved V-encoded cysteine to the conserved J-encoded phenylalanine. Sequences without an unambiguous match to a single V gene segment were excluded from the earlier analysis of several hundred of the donors. An earlier analysis of about 590 of the donors classified V segments as functional when productive rearrangements were above 56.7% and as segregating when the standard deviation between donors was above 5%. A statistical classification framework was developed to diagnose cytomegalovirus status using the catalog of TCR beta chain sequences. A later analysis assigned V and J genes by comparing TCR nucleotide sequences with IMGT/GENE-DB human TR gene sequences. Using the TCRdist pipeline, a later analysis assigned CDR3 sequences along with most-parsimonious VDJ recombination scenarios. In a later analysis, each TCR beta chain was defined by its CDR3 amino acid sequence together with its V-gene family, and reads without a unique V-gene family were excluded. To address suspected cross-contamination and a sequencing artifact, a later analysis removed roughly 640 highly shared, low-generation-probability nucleotide sequences. In a later analysis, a clonal expansion index for each public chain was calculated from normalized within-repertoire ranks of inferred template counts. In a later analysis, generation probabilities were computed using a VDJ recombination model fitted to out-of-frame rearrangements, and the results were checked against IGoR. In a later analysis, hypergeometric tests were used to score TCR-TCR, TCR-HLA and TCR-CMV co-occurrence, with a repertoire-size bias correction applied to TCR pairs. False discovery rates were estimated in a later analysis by permuting HLA or CMV assignments 20 times. In a later analysis, co-occurring TCRs were grouped with DBSCAN, and TCRdist sequence similarity was added when clustering was performed within HLA-allele-positive subsets. Co-occurrence clustering excluded repertoires with fewer than 30,000 or more than 120,000 public chains, plus five with anomalous nucleotide sharing. The immuneACCESS repertoire file appears here via TCRdb, limited to in-frame rearrangements. These files lack a portion of the clones; in checked studies, under half of the deficit traces to unresolved V genes, and the cause of the others is not known. V, J and clone size are those of that table, while D and trimming were read from the DNA. Here the sample has 70,000 or so clones; 55% to 70% occur a single time. The ten largest clones take up 3% to 3.5% of the sample.

The sequenced sample consisted of PBMCs. Rearrangement joined TRBV15 to TRBJ2-7; TRBD1 is a possible D gene, resting on 6 matching bases. The TCR was taken from a woman between 45 and 60 years old in good health and CMV-seronegative. The CDR3 protein is CATSRQRQGNEQYF. Read as DNA, the sequence is TGTGCCACCAGCAGACAGAGGCAGGGGAACGAGCAGTACTTC.